This T cell receptor (beta chain) was sequenced for a study of CD8+CD57+ T cells in acquired aplastic anemia. Study-level findings and limits: Researchers report that 25 to 35 CD8+ CDR3 sequences appeared in both patients and controls.

The use of genomic DNA as template underpinned the TCR beta VDJ and CDR3 profiling. Using its own MiXCR run on the reads, TCRdb lists one record per CDR3 protein. Among around 150,000 distinct CDR3 sequences listed, 40% to 50% were seen once. This clonotype was seen ten or more times. Its cognate antigen is unknown. Patients sequenced had flow cytometry evidence of CD8+CD57+ cell expansion. Looked up from germline, CDR1 is DFQATT and CDR2 is SNEGSKA (reference sequence). The CDR3 is made up of 14 amino acids. With 1 base removed from V and 3 bases from J, the gap between germline ends came to 13 bases.

This sequence was found in a human donor with aplastic anemia. The V and J genes are TRBV20-1 and TRBJ2-7; no firm D call. Sequenced: sorted CD4+, CD8+, or CD8+CD57+ T cells (not recorded which) from PBMCs. CDR3 sequence (DNA): TGCAGTGCTAGAGGGACCAAGGAACTCTACGAGCAGTACTTC. The encoded protein is CSARGTKELYEQYF.